The source of this T cell receptor beta chain is a study of T cell responses to AZD1222 COVID-19 vaccine. Study-wide results and limits: Nearly half of the spike-specific TCRs reportedly recognize variant regions that carry no mutations. Scientists sampled the repertoires only once the peak T cell response had passed.

On this clone: The antigen remains undetermined.

The V segment lost 3 bases and the J segment 5 bases; nucleotides outside the gene matches: 13. The germline V gene has CDR1 GTSNPN and CDR2 SVGIG (reference sequence). The CDR3 has 17 amino acids. Pooling was applied to second doses at about 4 or about 12 weeks. Sequencing used immunoSEQ multiplex PCR; TCRdb keeps in-frame clones, though not all of them. The table has over 100,000 clones, roughly 90% seen once; the top ten hold roughly 0.98%. Here the sequenced sample was peripheral blood, taken 28 days after the second AZD1222 dose. This TCR came from an adult who received the AZD1222 COVID-19 vaccine. The chain links TRBV30 to TRBJ2-7, with 13 bases that match TRBD2. CDR3 nucleotide sequence: TGTGCCTGGAGCAGGACTAGCGGGAGTCTCTGGGAAAACGAGCAGTACTTC. Translating it yields CAWSRTSGSLWENEQYF.